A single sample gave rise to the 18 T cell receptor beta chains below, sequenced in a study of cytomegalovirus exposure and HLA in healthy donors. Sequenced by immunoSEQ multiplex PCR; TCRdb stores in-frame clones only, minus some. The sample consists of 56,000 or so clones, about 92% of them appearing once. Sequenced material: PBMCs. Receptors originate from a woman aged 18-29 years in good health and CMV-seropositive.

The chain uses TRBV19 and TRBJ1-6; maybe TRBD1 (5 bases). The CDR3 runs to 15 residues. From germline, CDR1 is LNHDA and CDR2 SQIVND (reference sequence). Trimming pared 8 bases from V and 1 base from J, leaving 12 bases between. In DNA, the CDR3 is TGTGCCAGTGGCAGGGATGGGTCCTATAATTCACCCCTCCACTTT. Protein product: CASGRDGSYNSPLHF.

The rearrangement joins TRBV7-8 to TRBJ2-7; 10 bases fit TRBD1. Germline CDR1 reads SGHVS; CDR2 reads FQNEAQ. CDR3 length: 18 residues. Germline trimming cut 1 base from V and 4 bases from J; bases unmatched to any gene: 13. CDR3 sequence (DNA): TGTGCCAGCAGCTTAGGGGGGGGGACAGGGGCGACCGCTTACGAGCAGTACTTC. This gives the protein CASSLGGGTGATAYEQYF. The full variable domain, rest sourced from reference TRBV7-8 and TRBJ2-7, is GAGVSQSPRYKVAKRGQDVALRCDPISGHVSLFWYQQALGQGPEFLTYFQNEAQLDKSGLPSDRFFAERPEGSVSTLKIQRTQQEDSAVYLCASSLGGGTGATAYEQYFGPGTRLTVT.

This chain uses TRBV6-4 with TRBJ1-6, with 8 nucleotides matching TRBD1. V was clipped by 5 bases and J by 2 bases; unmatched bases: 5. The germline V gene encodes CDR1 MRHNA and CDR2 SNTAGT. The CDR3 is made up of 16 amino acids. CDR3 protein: CASSWTGWAYNSPLHF. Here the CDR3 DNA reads TGTGCCAGCAGTTGGACAGGGTGGGCCTATAATTCACCCCTCCACTTT.

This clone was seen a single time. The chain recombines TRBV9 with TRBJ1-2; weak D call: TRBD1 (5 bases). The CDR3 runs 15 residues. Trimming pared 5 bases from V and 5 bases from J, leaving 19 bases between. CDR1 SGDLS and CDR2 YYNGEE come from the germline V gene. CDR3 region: CASSPAGQGGYGYTF. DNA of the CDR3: TGTGCCAGCAGTCCAGCTGGGCAGGGAGGGTATGGCTACACCTTC.

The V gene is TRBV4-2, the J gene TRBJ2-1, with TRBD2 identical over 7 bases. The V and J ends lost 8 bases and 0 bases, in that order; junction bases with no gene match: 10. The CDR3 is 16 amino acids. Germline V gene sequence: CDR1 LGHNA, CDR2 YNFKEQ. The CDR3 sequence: CASAPSLAVSYNEQFF. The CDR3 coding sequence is TGTGCCAGCGCACCTTCCCTAGCGGTCTCCTACAATGAGCAGTTCTTC.

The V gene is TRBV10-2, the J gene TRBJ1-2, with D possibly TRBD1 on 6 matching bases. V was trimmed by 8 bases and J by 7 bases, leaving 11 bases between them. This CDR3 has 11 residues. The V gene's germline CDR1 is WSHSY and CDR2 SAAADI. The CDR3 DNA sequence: TGCGCCAGCCAGGGGAATGGTGGCTACACCTTC. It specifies CASQGNGGYTF.

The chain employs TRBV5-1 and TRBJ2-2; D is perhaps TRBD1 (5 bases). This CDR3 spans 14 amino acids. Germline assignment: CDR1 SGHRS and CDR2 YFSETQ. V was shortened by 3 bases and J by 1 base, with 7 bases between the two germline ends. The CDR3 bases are TGCGCCAGCAGCTCCGGACAGAACACCGGGGAGCTGTTTTTT. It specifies CASSSGQNTGELFF.

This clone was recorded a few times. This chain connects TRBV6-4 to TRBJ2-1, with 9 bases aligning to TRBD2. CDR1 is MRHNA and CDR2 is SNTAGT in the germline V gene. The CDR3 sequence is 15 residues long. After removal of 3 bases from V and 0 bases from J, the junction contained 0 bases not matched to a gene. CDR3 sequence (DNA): TGTGCCAGCAGTGAGCGGGGGGGCTCCTACAATGAGCAGTTCTTC. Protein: CASSERGGSYNEQFF.

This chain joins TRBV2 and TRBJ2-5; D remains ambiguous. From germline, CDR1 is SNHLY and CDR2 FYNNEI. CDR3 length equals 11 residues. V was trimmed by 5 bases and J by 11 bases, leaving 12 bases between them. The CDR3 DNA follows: TGTGCCAGCAGTTACGGTAGTATTCAGTACTTC. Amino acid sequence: CASSYGSIQYF.

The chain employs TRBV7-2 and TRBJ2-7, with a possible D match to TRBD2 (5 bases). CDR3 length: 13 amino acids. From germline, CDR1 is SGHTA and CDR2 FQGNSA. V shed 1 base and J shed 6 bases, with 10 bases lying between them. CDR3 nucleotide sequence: TGTGCCAGCAGCTTAGGCGGGTCCGGCGAGCAGTACTTC. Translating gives CASSLGGSGEQYF.

The CDR3 protein is CASSGQGQMTPNYGYTF. The CDR3 DNA is TGCGCCAGCTCCGGACAGGGGCAAATGACTCCTAACTATGGCTACACCTTC. This rearrangement joins TRBV10-2 to TRBJ1-2, with 9 bases that match TRBD1. There are 17 residues in the CDR3. Trimming at V came to 8 bases and at J to 0 bases, leaving 13 bases not matched to a gene. The V gene's germline CDR1 is WSHSY and CDR2 SAAADI.

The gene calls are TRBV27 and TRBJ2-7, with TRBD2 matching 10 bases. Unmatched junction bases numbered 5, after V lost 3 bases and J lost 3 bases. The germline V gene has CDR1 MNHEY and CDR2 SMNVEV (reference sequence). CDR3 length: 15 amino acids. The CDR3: CASSFRLAGVYEQYF. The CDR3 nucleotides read TGTGCCAGCAGTTTCAGGCTAGCGGGGGTCTACGAGCAGTACTTC.

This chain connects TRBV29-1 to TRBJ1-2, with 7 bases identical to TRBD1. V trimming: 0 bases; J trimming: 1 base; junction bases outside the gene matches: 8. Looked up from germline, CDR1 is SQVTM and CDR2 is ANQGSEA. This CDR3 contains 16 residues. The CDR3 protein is CSVEDRRTGGNYGYTF. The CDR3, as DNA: TGCAGCGTTGAAGACCGGAGGACAGGAGGTAACTATGGCTACACCTTC.

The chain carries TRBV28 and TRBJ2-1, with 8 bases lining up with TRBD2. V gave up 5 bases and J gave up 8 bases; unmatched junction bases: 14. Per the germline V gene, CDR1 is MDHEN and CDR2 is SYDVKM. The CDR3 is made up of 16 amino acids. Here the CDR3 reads CASSILARGGMDEQFF. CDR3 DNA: TGTGCCAGCAGTATATTAGCTCGGGGGGGTATGGATGAGCAGTTCTTC.

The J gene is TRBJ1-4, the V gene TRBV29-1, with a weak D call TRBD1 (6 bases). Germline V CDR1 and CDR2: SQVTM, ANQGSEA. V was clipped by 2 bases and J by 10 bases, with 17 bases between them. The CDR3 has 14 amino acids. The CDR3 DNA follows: TGCAGCGTTGAATCAGGGGCGCAAGGGGGAAAACTGTTTTTT. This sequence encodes CSVESGAQGGKLFF. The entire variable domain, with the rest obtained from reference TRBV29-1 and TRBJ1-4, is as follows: SAVISQKPSRDICQRGTSLTIQCQVDSQVTMMFWYRQQPGQSLTLIATANQGSEATYESGFVIDKFPISRPNLTFSTLTVSNMSPEDSSIYLCSVESGAQGGKLFFGSGTQLSVL.

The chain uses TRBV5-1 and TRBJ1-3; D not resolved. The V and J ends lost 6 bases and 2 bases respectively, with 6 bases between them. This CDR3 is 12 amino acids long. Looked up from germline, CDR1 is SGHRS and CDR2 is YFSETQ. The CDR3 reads CASKSTGNTIYF. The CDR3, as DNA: TGCGCCAGCAAGAGTACTGGAAACACCATATATTTT.

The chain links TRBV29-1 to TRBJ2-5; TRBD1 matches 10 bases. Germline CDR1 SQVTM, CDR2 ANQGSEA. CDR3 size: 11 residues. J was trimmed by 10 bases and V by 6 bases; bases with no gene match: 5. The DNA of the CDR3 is TGCAGCGTAAGGACAGGGGGAATCCAGTACTTC. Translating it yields CSVRTGGIQYF.

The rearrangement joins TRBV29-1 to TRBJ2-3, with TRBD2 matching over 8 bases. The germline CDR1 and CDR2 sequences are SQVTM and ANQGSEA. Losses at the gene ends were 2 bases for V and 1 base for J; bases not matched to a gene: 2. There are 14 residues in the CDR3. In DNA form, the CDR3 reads TGCAGCGTTGAAACTAGCGGAGGCACAGATACGCAGTATTTT. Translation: CSVETSGGTDTQYF.